The TCR beta chain described here comes from a study of PD-1 blockade in classical Hodgkin lymphoma. V trimming: 7 bases; J trimming: 7 bases; junction bases outside the gene matches: 4. Germline CDR1 and CDR2: MNHNS and SASEGT. The CDR3 consists of 13 residues. This clone was seen a few times. Clones were read by immunoSEQ multiplex PCR, and TCRdb kept only the in-frame ones, dropping some. This table has roughly 7,200 clones, roughly 85% appearing once. Relapses following autologous stem cell transplantation were seen in all patients, with brentuximab vedotin exposure varying. Magnetic depletion of unwanted cells isolated CD4+ T cells from thawed PBMCs. The study recorded best responses of complete response, partial response or progressive disease.

This clonotype originated in a human donor with classical Hodgkin lymphoma. Specimen: CD4+ T cells from blood, collected at baseline. The chain recombines TRBV6-1 with TRBJ1-6, with 7 bases aligning to TRBD1. CDR3 region: CASNGQANSPLHF. The DNA for the CDR3 is TGTGCCAGCAACGGACAGGCCAATTCACCCCTCCACTTT.